This is a list of T cell receptor beta chains from one sample in a study of CD4 T cell repertoires in COVID-19. Their antigens remain unidentified. The protocol was immunoSEQ multiplex PCR, while the TCRdb copy is restricted to in-frame clones and leaves out a portion. The sample consists of roughly 360 clones, around a third of them appearing once. The sample in question was effector memory CD4+ T cells, cultured in vitro, obtained after recovery from COVID-19. Every receptor here comes from a human donor who had COVID-19. The CDR3 runs from the conserved cysteine through the conserved F or W. A D gene is named only where the DNA matches it firmly. Clone size is stated in some rows and not others, as once, few, many or a class when expanded.

clone size	J gene	V gene	D gene	CDR3 protein	CDR3 DNA
hyperexpanded	TRBJ2-7	TRBV6-6	TRBD1	CASREGQGYEQYF	TGTGCCAGCAGAGAAGGACAGGGGTACGAGCAGTACTTC
.	TRBJ2-4	TRBV6-6	.	CASSTTGVLAKNIQYF	TGTGCCAGCAGTACAACAGGTGTACTAGCCAAAAACATTCAGTACTTC
large	TRBJ1-2	TRBV25-1	TRBD1	CASSESRQGALFNYGYTF	TGTGCCAGCAGTGAATCAAGGCAGGGGGCGCTTTTCAACTATGGCTACACCTTC
.	TRBJ2-3	TRBV7-2	TRBD1	CASNVWDRGLDTQYF	TGTGCCAGCAACGTTTGGGACAGGGGATTAGATACGCAGTATTTT
.	TRBJ2-1	TRBV5-1	TRBD2	CASSLVLAGGDYNEQFF	TGCGCCAGCAGCTTGGTGTTAGCGGGGGGGGATTACAATGAGCAGTTCTTC
.	TRBJ1-1	TRBV2	.	CASRGAGGRTEAFF	TGTGCCAGCAGGGGGGCGGGGGGGAGGACTGAAGCTTTCTTT
.	TRBJ2-7	TRBV18	.	CASSPNQGTASYEQYF	TGTGCCAGCTCACCTAATCAAGGGACGGCGTCCTACGAGCAGTACTTC
medium-sized	TRBJ1-2	TRBV11-2	.	CASSPWGGADYGYTF	TGTGCCAGCAGCCCCTGGGGAGGGGCGGACTATGGCTACACCTTC
medium-sized	TRBJ1-1	TRBV5-1	TRBD1	CASSLTGGNTEAFF	TGCGCCAGCAGCTTAACAGGGGGCAACACTGAAGCTTTCTTT
medium-sized	TRBJ2-3	TRBV11-2	.	CASSFIGDLTDTQYF	TGTGCCAGCAGTTTCATTGGGGACTTGACAGATACGCAGTATTTT
few	TRBJ1-2	TRBV24-1	.	CATSDSGLRWGYTF	TGTGCCACCAGTGACTCCGGGCTAAGATGGGGCTACACCTTC
large	TRBJ1-6	TRBV7-3	TRBD1	CASSLATGVGSPLHF	TGTGCCAGCAGCTTGGCAACAGGGGTCGGTTCACCCCTCCACTTT
.	TRBJ2-5	TRBV2	TRBD1	CASSENWSGQGAQYF	TGTGCCAGCAGTGAAAACTGGAGCGGCCAGGGGGCCCAGTACTTC
.	TRBJ2-5	TRBV30	.	CAWSVGPRGLDKETQYF	TGTGCCTGGAGTGTTGGCCCCCGAGGGTTAGATAAAGAGACCCAGTACTTC
.	TRBJ2-2	TRBV3-1/TRBV3-2	.	CASRKQGDTGELFF	TGTGCCAGCAGGAAGCAGGGAGACACCGGGGAGCTGTTTTTT
.	TRBJ2-6	TRBV1	.	CTSRFVGLCTKSGRANVLTF	.
large	TRBJ1-1	TRBV2	.	CASSGEGGRTEAFF	TGTGCCAGCAGTGGGGAGGGGGGGAGGACTGAAGCTTTCTTT
medium-sized	TRBJ1-2	TRBV19	.	CASSIDHGTIYGYTF	TGTGCCAGTAGTATAGATCATGGGACAATCTATGGCTACACCTTC
.	TRBJ1-5	TRBV9	.	CASSLSGVSDNQPQHF	TGTGCCAGCAGCCTCTCAGGGGTGTCCGACAATCAGCCCCAGCATTTT
once	TRBJ2-5	TRBV5-1	.	CASSPGAGQETQYF	TGCGCCAGCAGCCCCGGGGCGGGACAAGAGACCCAGTACTTC
.	TRBJ2-3	TRBV2	.	CASSETSGWGTDTQYF	TGTGCCAGCAGTGAGACCAGCGGGTGGGGCACAGATACGCAGTATTTT
.	TRBJ1-1	TRBV12-3/TRBV12-4	.	CASSFELNTEAFF	TGTGCCAGCAGTTTCGAGTTGAACACTGAAGCTTTCTTT
.	TRBJ1-4	TRBV6-5	.	CASSYSIPEEKLFF	TGTGCCAGCAGTTACTCGATACCGGAAGAAAAACTGTTTTTT
.	TRBJ2-4	TRBV7-2	.	CASSLDRNIQYF	TGTGCCAGCAGCCTGGACAGAAACATTCAGTACTTC
medium-sized	TRBJ2-5	TRBV7-2	TRBD2	CASSLVSRPSGSRETQYF	TGTGCCAGCAGCTTAGTATCCCGACCTAGCGGGAGTCGGGAGACCCAGTACTTC
.	TRBJ1-2	TRBV5-4	TRBD1	CASSPGQAKIGYTF	TGTGCCAGCAGCCCGGGACAGGCAAAAATAGGCTACACCTTC
large	TRBJ2-2	TRBV9	TRBD1	CASSVRGTGSTGELFF	TGTGCCAGCAGCGTGAGGGGGACAGGGAGCACCGGGGAGCTGTTTTTT
.	TRBJ1-5	TRBV11-2	.	CASSSGLGTHQPQHF	TGTGCCAGCAGCTCGGGGTTGGGAACACATCAGCCCCAGCATTTT
medium-sized	TRBJ1-4	TRBV2	TRBD1	CASSEQGAGEKLFF	TGTGCCAGCAGCGAACAGGGGGCGGGTGAAAAACTGTTTTTT
hyperexpanded	TRBJ1-1	TRBV3-1/TRBV3-2	TRBD1	CASSRQGTGVGTEAFF	TGTGCCAGCAGCCGTCAGGGGACAGGGGTGGGCACTGAAGCTTTCTTT
large	TRBJ2-3	TRBV5-6	TRBD2	CASSLELTGGPTDTQYF	TGTGCCAGCAGCTTGGAGTTAACGGGGGGGCCAACAGATACGCAGTATTTT
.	TRBJ1-4	TRBV27	.	CASSRSLQGVAGKLFF	TGTGCCAGCAGCCGTTCTCTGCAGGGTGTAGCGGGAAAACTGTTTTTT
.	TRBJ2-2	TRBV7-9	TRBD2	CASSSLAANTGELFF	TGTGCCAGCAGCTCCCTAGCGGCGAACACCGGGGAGCTGTTTTTT
.	TRBJ1-1	TRBV5-1	.	CASRRVGSTEAFF	TGCGCCAGCAGACGGGTGGGTAGCACTGAAGCTTTCTTT
medium-sized	TRBJ1-3	TRBV2	.	CASSREDGNTIYF	TGTGCCAGCAGCAGGGAGGATGGAAACACCATATATTTT
medium-sized	TRBJ2-3	TRBV4-1	.	CASSHGVYTDTQYF	TGCGCCAGCAGCCACGGGGTGTACACAGATACGCAGTATTTT
large	TRBJ1-1	TRBV7-9	.	CASSVSLGDTEAFF	TGTGCCAGCAGCGTCTCCCTCGGGGACACTGAAGCTTTCTTT